This T cell receptor beta chain was obtained from a study of cytomegalovirus exposure and HLA in healthy donors. Regarding the study as a whole: It was reported that TCR beta sequences correctly inferred the HLA-A and HLA-B alleles for most subjects. TCR beta chain V- and J-gene trimming was linked, in a later analysis, to a missense variant in DCLRE1C. Whilst most TCR sequences proved rare, a subset of public TCRs occurred across many donors.

The primer mix had 60 Vbeta and 13 Jbeta primers. In the original analysis: Later work found tens of millions of unique TCR beta chains, with approximately 12 million shared. Here immunoSEQ multiplex PCR was the method, and the copy in TCRdb shows in-frame clones only, minus some. V, J and clone size are taken as reported in that table, and D and trimming were inferred from the DNA itself. The data hold 55,000 to 85,000 clones, with 72% observed a single time. There are a few counts of this clone. The antigen is unknown. Germline CDR1 and CDR2: MNHEY and SVGAGI. This CDR3 comprises 15 residues. Trimming removed 4 bases from V and 6 bases from J; junction bases left unmatched: 12.

The source material was PBMCs. The TCR comes from a woman in her 40s in good health and CMV-seropositive. The J gene is TRBJ2-7, the V gene TRBV6-5, with TRBD1 identical over 7 bases. The CDR3 nucleotides are TGTGCCAGCAGTTCCAACAGGGGTACCTTCGGCGAGCAGTACTTC. Translation gives CASSSNRGTFGEQYF.